The text below deals with one T cell receptor beta chain. Its antigen is currently unknown. This sample is drawn from a study of cytomegalovirus exposure and HLA in healthy donors. Generated by immunoSEQ multiplex PCR, the TCRdb table keeps only in-frame clones and is missing some. The data contain 150,000 to 200,000 clones, 80% to 90% of them seen just once; the ten biggest clones take up approximately 1.5%. Study-level points and caveats: It was confirmed in vitro that three of the CMV-associated chains were specific for CMV antigens. Some TCR beta chains (approximately 180 of them) were listed as cytomegalovirus-associated.

The germline V gene has CDR1 MGHRA and CDR2 YSYEKL. The CDR3 has 14 residues. V was shortened by 6 bases and J by 0 bases, with 9 bases between the two germline ends. The chain has TRBV4-1 and TRBJ1-5, with no clear D. The material sequenced was PBMCs. This TCR was sampled from a woman aged 25 to 45 in good health and CMV-seronegative. This chain's CDR3 is CASSLASSNQPQHF. The CDR3 nucleotides are TGCGCCAGCAGTTTAGCATCTAGCAATCAGCCCCAGCATTTT.